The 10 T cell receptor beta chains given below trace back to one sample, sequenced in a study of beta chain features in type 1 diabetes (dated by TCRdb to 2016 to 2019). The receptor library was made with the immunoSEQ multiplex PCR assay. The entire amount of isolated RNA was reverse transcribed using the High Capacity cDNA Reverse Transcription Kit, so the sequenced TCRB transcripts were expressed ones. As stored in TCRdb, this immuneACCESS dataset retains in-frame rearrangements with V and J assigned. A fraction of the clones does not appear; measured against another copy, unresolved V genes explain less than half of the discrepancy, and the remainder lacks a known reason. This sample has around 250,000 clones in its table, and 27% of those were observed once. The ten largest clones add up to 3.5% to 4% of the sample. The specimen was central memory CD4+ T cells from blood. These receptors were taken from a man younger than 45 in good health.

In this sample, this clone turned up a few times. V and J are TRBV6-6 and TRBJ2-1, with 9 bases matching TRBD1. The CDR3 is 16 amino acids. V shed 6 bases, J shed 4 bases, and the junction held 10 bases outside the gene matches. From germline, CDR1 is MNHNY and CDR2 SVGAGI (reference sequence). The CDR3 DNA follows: TGTGCCAGCAGCAAGTCCCCGGGACAGGGTTACAATGAGCAGTTCTTC. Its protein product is CASSKSPGQGYNEQFF.

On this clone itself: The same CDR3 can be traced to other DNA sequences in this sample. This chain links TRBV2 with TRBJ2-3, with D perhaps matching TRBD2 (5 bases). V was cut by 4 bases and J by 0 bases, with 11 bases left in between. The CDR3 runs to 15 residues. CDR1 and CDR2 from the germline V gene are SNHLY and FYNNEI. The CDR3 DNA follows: TGTGCCAGCAGTGCGAGCGGAGTAAGCACAGATACGCAGTATTTT. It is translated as CASSASGVSTDTQYF.

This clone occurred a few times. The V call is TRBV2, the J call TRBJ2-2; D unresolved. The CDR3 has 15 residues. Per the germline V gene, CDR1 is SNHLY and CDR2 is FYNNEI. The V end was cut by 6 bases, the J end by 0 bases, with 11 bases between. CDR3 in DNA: TGTGCCAGCAGCCCTGGCGGATCGAACACCGGGGAGCTGTTTTTT. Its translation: CASSPGGSNTGELFF.

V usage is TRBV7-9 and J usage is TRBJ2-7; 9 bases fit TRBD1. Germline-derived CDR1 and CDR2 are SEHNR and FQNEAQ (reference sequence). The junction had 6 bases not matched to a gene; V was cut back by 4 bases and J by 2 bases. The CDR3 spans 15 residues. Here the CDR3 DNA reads TGTGCCAGCAGCTCCGGACAGGGGAAGGCCTACGAGCAGTACTTC. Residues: CASSSGQGKAYEQYF.

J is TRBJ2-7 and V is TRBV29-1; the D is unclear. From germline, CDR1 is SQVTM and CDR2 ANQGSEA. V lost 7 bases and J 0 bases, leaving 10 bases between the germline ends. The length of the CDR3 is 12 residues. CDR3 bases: TGCAGCGCGCGACCGAGCTCCTACGAGCAGTACTTC. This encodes CSARPSSYEQYF.

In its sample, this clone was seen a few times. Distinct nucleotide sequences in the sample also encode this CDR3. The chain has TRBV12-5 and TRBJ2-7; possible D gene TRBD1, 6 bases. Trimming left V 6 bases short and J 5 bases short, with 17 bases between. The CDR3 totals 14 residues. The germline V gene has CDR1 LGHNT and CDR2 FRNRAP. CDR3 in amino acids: CASGQYRDWDEQYF. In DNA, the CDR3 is TGTGCTAGTGGGCAATACAGGGATTGGGACGAGCAGTACTTC. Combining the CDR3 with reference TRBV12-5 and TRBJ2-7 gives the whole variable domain DARVTQTPRHKVTEMGQEVTMRCQPILGHNTVFWYRQTMMQGLELLAYFRNRAPLDDSGMPKDRFSAEMPDATLATLKIQPSEPRDSAVYFCASGQYRDWDEQYFGPGTRLTVT.

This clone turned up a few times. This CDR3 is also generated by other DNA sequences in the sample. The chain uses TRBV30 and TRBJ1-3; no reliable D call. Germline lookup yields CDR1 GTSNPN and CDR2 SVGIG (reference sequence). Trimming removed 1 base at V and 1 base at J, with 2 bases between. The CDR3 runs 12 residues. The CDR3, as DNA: TGTGCCTGGAGTGGATCTGGAAACACCATATATTTT. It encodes CAWSGSGNTIYF.

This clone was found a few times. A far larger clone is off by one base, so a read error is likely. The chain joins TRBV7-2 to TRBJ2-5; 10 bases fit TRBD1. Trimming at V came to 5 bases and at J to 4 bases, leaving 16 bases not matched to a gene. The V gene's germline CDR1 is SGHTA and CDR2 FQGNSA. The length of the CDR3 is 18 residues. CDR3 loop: CASSKSPRGQGRGETQYF. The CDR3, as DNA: TGTGCCAGCAGCAAATCCCCCCGGGGACAGGGGAGAGGAGAGACCCAGTACTTC.

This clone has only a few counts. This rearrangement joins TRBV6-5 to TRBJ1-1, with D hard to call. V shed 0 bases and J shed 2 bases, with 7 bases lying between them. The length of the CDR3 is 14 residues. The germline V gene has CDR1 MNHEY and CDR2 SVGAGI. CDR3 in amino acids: CASSYSMRNTEAFF. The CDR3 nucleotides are TGTGCCAGCAGTTACTCGATGCGTAACACTGAAGCTTTCTTT.

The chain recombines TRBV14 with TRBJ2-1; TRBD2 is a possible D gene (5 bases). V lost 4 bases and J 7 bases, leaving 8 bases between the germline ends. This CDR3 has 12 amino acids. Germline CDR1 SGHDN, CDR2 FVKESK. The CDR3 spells CASSPDWNEQFF. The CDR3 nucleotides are TGTGCCAGCAGCCCGGACTGGAATGAGCAGTTCTTC.